The 30 T cell receptor beta chains below all came from one sample that was sequenced in a study of control samples from healthy donors and cancer patients. Some clones are missing from TCRdb's copy, which holds only in-frame ones; the method was immunoSEQ multiplex PCR. The sample shows some 120,000 clones, around 90% of them seen only once. Sequencing input: blood. The receptors were gathered from a woman in her sixties or seventies in good health.

The CDR3 region has the DNA TGTGCCAGCAGCTATCCAGGGGCGCGAACTGAAGCTTTCTTT. Its protein is CASSYPGARTEAFF. The chain uses TRBV7-9 and TRBJ1-1, with D perhaps TRBD1 (6 bases). The CDR3 covers 14 residues. CDR1 is SEHNR and CDR2 is FQNEAQ in the germline V gene (reference sequence). V was clipped by 4 bases and J by 5 bases, with 14 bases between them. Drawing the rest from reference TRBV7-9 and TRBJ1-1, the complete variable domain is DTGVSQNPRHKITKRGQNVTFRCDPISEHNRLYWYRQTLGQGPEFLTYFQNEAQLEKSRLLSDRFSAERPKGSFSTLEIQRTEQGDSAMYLCASSYPGARTEAFFGQGTRLTVV.

The CDR3 loop is CASSFWGAGELFF. The CDR3 DNA reads TGTGCCAGCAGTTTTTGGGGTGCCGGGGAGCTGTTTTTT. The chain recombines TRBV27 with TRBJ2-2; D unresolved. Germline V CDR1 and CDR2: MNHEY, SMNVEV (reference sequence). V was shortened by 3 bases and J by 6 bases, with 8 bases between the two germline ends. The CDR3 has 13 amino acids.

This clone was observed a handful of times. The CDR3 spells CASSEARGQGGEKLFF. The CDR3 nucleotides read TGTGCCAGCAGTGAAGCGCGGGGACAGGGGGGAGAAAAACTGTTTTTT. The J gene is TRBJ1-4, the V gene TRBV6-1; TRBD1 aligns across 11 bases. CDR1 is MNHNS, CDR2 SASEGT, per germline. This CDR3 comprises 16 residues. Germline trimming cut 0 bases from V and 8 bases from J; bases unmatched to any gene: 5.

The chain is built from TRBV6-6 and TRBJ1-5; weak D call: TRBD1 (5 bases). V shed 6 bases and J shed 5 bases, with 17 bases lying between them. The length of the CDR3 is 15 residues. Germline V gene lookup returns CDR1 MNHNY and CDR2 SVGAGI (reference sequence). The chain's CDR3 is CASSLELGEDQPQHF. DNA for the CDR3: TGTGCCAGCAGCTTAGAGTTGGGGGAAGATCAGCCCCAGCATTTT.

V is TRBV4-3 and J is TRBJ1-2; TRBD1 matches at 7 bases. V lost 0 bases, J lost 6 bases, and 4 bases stayed unmatched. In germline, CDR1 is LGHNA, CDR2 YSLEER. This CDR3 contains 14 residues. The CDR3 DNA reads as TGCGCCAGCAGCCAAGATCGAGGGGGCCATGGCTACACCTTC. Translating it yields CASSQDRGGHGYTF.

V gene TRBV10-3 combines with J gene TRBJ1-2; TRBD1 is a possible D gene (5 bases). Trimming cost V 11 bases and J 5 bases, with 18 bases left between them. CDR3 length: 13 residues. Germline CDR1 and CDR2: ENHRY and SYGVKD. CDR3 coding DNA: TGTGCCGCGGACCCGGACGGACATTATGGCTACACCTTC. Translating gives CAADPDGHYGYTF.

In this sample, this clone turned up a few times. V usage is TRBV10-2 and J usage is TRBJ2-5, with TRBD1 matching 8 bases. V trimming: 0 bases; J trimming: 5 bases; junction bases outside the gene matches: 5. The CDR3 is 15 amino acids. Germline V gives CDR1 WSHSY, CDR2 SAAADI. CDR3: CASSESPGGFETQYF. The CDR3 DNA follows: TGCGCCAGCAGTGAGTCGCCAGGGGGCTTTGAGACCCAGTACTTC.

This chain joins TRBV6-2 or TRBV6-3 and TRBJ2-7; 7 bases line up with TRBD1. Germline assignment: CDR1 MNHEY and CDR2 SVGEGT. With V trimmed by 5 bases and J by 2 bases, 9 bases remained unmatched. CDR3 length: 15 amino acids. Written as DNA, the CDR3 is TGTGCCAGCAGTACCCCGGGACAGAAGACCTACGAGCAGTACTTC. This gives the protein CASSTPGQKTYEQYF.

The chain employs TRBV12-2 and TRBJ1-5; whether TRBD1, the table's D call, matches the DNA was not checked. TRBV12-2 is annotated as a pseudogene. The CDR3 has 16 residues. As DNA, the CDR3 is TGTGCAAGTCGCTTAGAGTTAGCAGGGTGTAATCAGCCCCAGCATTTT. Translation: CASRLELAGCNQPQHF.

The V and J genes are TRBV7-2 and TRBJ1-2, with D possibly being TRBD1 (6 bases). With 4 bases removed from V and 4 bases from J, the gap between germline ends came to 10 bases. The V gene's germline CDR1 is SGHTA and CDR2 FQGNSA. This CDR3 is built from 13 residues. As DNA, the CDR3 is TGTGCCAGCAGCTACAGGGCACCCTATGGCTACACCTTC. It yields the protein CASSYRAPYGYTF.

The rearrangement uses TRBV18 and TRBJ1-4; 7 bases are a match to TRBD1. The CDR3 consists of 15 residues. The germline CDR1 and CDR2 sequences are KGHSH and LQKENI. The V and J ends lost 1 base and 8 bases, in that order; junction bases with no gene match: 7. The CDR3 protein is CASSPLRRGDEKLFF. The CDR3 DNA sequence: TGTGCCAGCTCACCACTTCGCAGGGGGGACGAAAAACTGTTTTTT.

V and J are TRBV15 and TRBJ2-3, with 10 bases that match TRBD2. Looked up from germline, CDR1 is LNHNV and CDR2 is YYDKDF (reference sequence). The CDR3 spans 14 residues. V shed 0 bases and J 6 bases; nucleotides not matched to a gene: 0. Here the CDR3 reads CATSRETSGDTQYF. The CDR3 nucleotides are TGTGCCACCAGCAGAGAGACTAGCGGGGATACGCAGTATTTT. The full variable domain, its missing parts supplied by reference TRBV15 and TRBJ2-3, is DAMVIQNPRYQVTQFGKPVTLSCSQTLNHNVMYWYQQKSSQAPKLLFHYYDKDFNNEADTPDNFQSRRPNTSFCFLDIRSPGLGDTAMYLCATSRETSGDTQYFGPGTRLTVL.

The chain joins TRBV6-5 to TRBJ2-1, with D maybe TRBD1 (6 bases). V lost 6 bases to trimming and J lost 0 bases, with 12 bases between them. Germline-derived CDR1 and CDR2 are MNHEY and SVGAGI. The CDR3 extends over 15 amino acids. In nucleotides, the CDR3 is TGTGCCAGCAGAACAACAGGGAGCTCCTACAATGAGCAGTTCTTC. The encoded protein is CASRTTGSSYNEQFF.

CDR3 loop: CASSLAGNTEAFF. The CDR3 DNA reads TGTGCCAGCAGTCTGGCAGGGAACACTGAAGCTTTCTTT. This chain uses TRBV2 with TRBJ1-1; D is unclear. This CDR3 spans 13 amino acids. CDR1 SNHLY and CDR2 FYNNEI come from the germline V gene. Trimming removed 5 bases at V and 1 base at J, with 8 bases between.

The chain uses TRBV11-2 and TRBJ2-1, with 8 bases matching TRBD1. CDR3 length: 15 residues. With V trimmed by 1 base and J by 5 bases, 4 bases remained unmatched. Germline loops: CDR1 SGHAT, CDR2 FQNNGV. The CDR3 DNA reads TGTGCCAGCAGCTTAGCCCAGGGGGCTCACAATGAGCAGTTCTTC. Its protein is CASSLAQGAHNEQFF.

The CDR3 DNA is TGTGCCATCAGTGAGAGACAGGGGGCCTACAATGAGCAGTTCTTC. Translating it yields CAISERQGAYNEQFF. The J gene is TRBJ2-1, the V gene TRBV10-3; 9 bases match TRBD1. V lost 2 bases and J lost 2; bases outside the gene matches: 1. Germline lookup yields CDR1 ENHRY and CDR2 SYGVKD. The CDR3 contains 15 residues.

The chain is built from TRBV7-8 and TRBJ2-7, with D perhaps being TRBD1 or TRBD2 (5 bases each). V lost 1 base, J lost 7 bases, and 14 bases lay in between. In germline, CDR1 is SGHVS, CDR2 FQNEAQ. CDR3 length equals 14 residues. The CDR3: CASSLGPSGAEQYF. CDR3 DNA sequence: TGTGCCAGCAGCTTAGGACCCTCCGGGGCGGAGCAGTACTTC. Looking up the rest from reference TRBV7-8 and TRBJ2-7 gives the full variable domain: GAGVSQSPRYKVAKRGQDVALRCDPISGHVSLFWYQQALGQGPEFLTYFQNEAQLDKSGLPSDRFFAERPEGSVSTLKIQRTQQEDSAVYLCASSLGPSGAEQYFGPGTRLTVT.

This sequence joins TRBV13 and TRBJ2-5; 10 nucleotides line up with TRBD1. The germline V gene has CDR1 PRHDT and CDR2 FYEKMQ (reference sequence). This CDR3 has 15 residues. The V segment lost 5 bases and the J segment 3 bases; nucleotides outside the gene matches: 6. The CDR3 DNA is TGTGCCAGCAGCCTGGACAGGGGGACGAAAGAGACCCAGTACTTC. Its protein product is CASSLDRGTKETQYF. The complete variable domain, with remaining parts taken from reference TRBV13 and TRBJ2-5, reads AAGVIQSPRHLIKEKRETATLKCYPIPRHDTVYWYQQGPGQDPQFLISFYEKMQSDKGSIPDRFSAQQFSDYHSELNMSSLELGDSALYFCASSLDRGTKETQYFGPGTRLLVL.

The chain recombines TRBV7-9 with TRBJ1-4; D is possibly TRBD1 (5 bases). This CDR3 is built from 16 residues. The germline V gene has CDR1 SEHNR and CDR2 FQNEAQ (reference sequence). The germline V and J ends were trimmed by 6 bases and 6 bases, with 20 bases remaining between them. The CDR3 loop reads CASRGLSNAVYEKLFF. In DNA, the CDR3 is TGTGCCAGCAGGGGACTATCCAATGCGGTGTATGAAAAACTGTTTTTT.

The chain couples TRBV19 to TRBJ1-5, with a possible D match to TRBD1 (6 bases). CDR3 length: 15 residues. CDR1 LNHDA and CDR2 SQIVND come from the germline V gene (reference sequence). The V end was cut by 4 bases, the J end by 3 bases, with 13 bases between. The chain's CDR3 is CASSTDGTNNQPQHF. CDR3 DNA sequence: TGTGCCAGTAGTACCGACGGGACAAACAATCAGCCCCAGCATTTT.

The chain is built from TRBV6-6 and TRBJ1-2; D may be TRBD1 (5 bases). Trimming removed 7 bases from V and 8 bases from J, with 17 bases in between. Germline values: CDR1 MNHNY, CDR2 SVGAGI (reference sequence). This CDR3 has 13 amino acids. The CDR3 sequence is CASTPPGGDGYTF. The CDR3 DNA reads TGTGCCAGCACCCCTCCGGGGGGGGACGGCTACACCTTC.

As concerns this clone: The same CDR3 also results from other DNA sequences found in this sample. J is TRBJ1-2 and V is TRBV5-1, with D unresolved. This CDR3 spans 14 amino acids. The V gene lost 0 bases and the J gene lost 0 bases, with 6 bases spanning the gap. Germline V gives CDR1 SGHRS, CDR2 YFSETQ. The CDR3 sequence is CASSLESPNYGYTF. As DNA, the CDR3 is TGCGCCAGCAGCTTGGAATCACCTAACTATGGCTACACCTTC.

Worth noting for this clone: At the DNA level, this CDR3 is encoded by other sequences in the same sample as well. V usage is TRBV27 and J usage is TRBJ1-1, with TRBD1 identical over 9 bases. V trimming: 5 bases; J trimming: 4 bases; junction bases outside the gene matches: 2. Germline CDR1 reads MNHEY; CDR2 reads SMNVEV (reference sequence). There are 13 residues in the CDR3. The CDR3 DNA reads TGTGCCAGCAGTCACAGGGGGCCCACTGAAGCTTTCTTT. Translated, it gives CASSHRGPTEAFF.

This chain uses TRBV3-1 (or the pseudogene TRBV3-2) with TRBJ1-1; possibly TRBD1 for D (5 bases). The germline gives CDR1 LGHDT, CDR2 YNNKEL (reference sequence). The CDR3 extends over 14 amino acids. V lost 4 bases to trimming and J lost 4 bases, with 13 bases between them. This chain's CDR3 is CASSPRLGVTEAFF. The CDR3 bases are TGTGCCAGCAGCCCCCGGCTAGGGGTCACTGAAGCTTTCTTT.

The CDR3 here is CASSVDARFDLIGAFF. The CDR3, as DNA: TGTGCCAGCAGCGTAGATGCCCGATTTGACCTCATAGGAGCTTTCTTT. J is TRBJ1-1 and V is TRBV9; no firm D call. This CDR3 spans 16 amino acids. Germline lookup yields CDR1 SGDLS and CDR2 YYNGEE. Between the trimmed V and J ends, which lost 0 bases and 10 bases, there was a span of 22 bases.

The gene calls are TRBV2 and TRBJ2-5, with D possibly TRBD2 on 5 matching bases. Per the germline V gene, CDR1 is SNHLY and CDR2 is FYNNEI. This CDR3 region has 15 residues. V lost 0 bases and J 2 bases, leaving 10 bases between the germline ends. Here the CDR3 reads CASSEALPGQETQYF. In nucleotides, the CDR3 is TGTGCCAGCAGTGAAGCGCTTCCGGGGCAAGAGACCCAGTACTTC.

The rearrangement uses TRBV20-1 and TRBJ2-2; 9 nucleotides match TRBD2. Germline CDR1 is DFQATT and CDR2 is SNEGSKA (reference sequence). The CDR3 is made up of 15 amino acids. The V segment lost 3 bases and the J segment 0 bases; nucleotides outside the gene matches: 2. The CDR3 DNA is TGCAGTGCTAGTAGCGGGGGCGCGAACACCGGGGAGCTGTTTTTT. Translating it yields CSASSGGANTGELFF.

This chain connects TRBV5-4 to TRBJ2-7, with TRBD2 matching over 7 bases. The J segment lost 4 bases and the V segment lost 4 bases, leaving 5 bases of the junction unmatched. This CDR3 region has 13 residues. Per germline, CDR1 SGHNT and CDR2 YYREEE (reference sequence). The CDR3 nucleotides read TGTGCCAGCAGCCAGGGAGGGGTGTACGAGCAGTACTTC. Translating it yields CASSQGGVYEQYF.

V is TRBV11-2 and J is TRBJ2-7, with D unclear. The germline CDR1 and CDR2 sequences are SGHAT and FQNNGV. The CDR3 totals 15 residues. V gave up 5 bases and J gave up 1 base, with 15 bases separating them. CDR3 protein: CASSPAQNRSYEQYF. In DNA, the CDR3 is TGTGCCAGCAGCCCTGCCCAAAACAGATCCTACGAGCAGTACTTC.

This sequence joins TRBV5-5 and TRBJ1-3; a possible D gene is TRBD1 (5 bases). Germline V gene lookup returns CDR1 SGHKS and CDR2 YYEKEE (reference sequence). V shed 0 bases and J shed 2 bases, with 9 bases lying between them. The CDR3 is made up of 15 amino acids. CDR3 DNA sequence: TGTGCCAGCAGCTTGGTTGCAGGGCCTGGAAACACCATATATTTT. Amino acids: CASSLVAGPGNTIYF.